A selection of T cell receptor beta chains follows, all from one sample in a study of blood T cell repertoires in COVID-19. Sequencing used immunoSEQ multiplex PCR; TCRdb keeps in-frame clones, though not all of them. The sample contains approximately 210,000 clones, around 75% of which appear only once. Sequences were obtained from peripheral blood. Every receptor here comes from a human donor in a cohort sampled during active COVID-19. Each CDR3 is given without its conserved first and last residue.

v_call,cdr3_aa
TRBV6-6,ASSLTGKGNTEAF
TRBV3-1/TRBV3-2,ASSRAGTGYEQY
TRBV7-9,ASSLFPSGGRYEQY
TRBV7-2,ASSQGTGSYEQY
TRBV4-1,ASSPSNQGFGTDTQY
TRBV28,ASSPPPNRGGQPQH
TRBV7-2,ASRRQGDYEQY
TRBV5-4,ASSPILKPYEQY
TRBV30,AWSGTITQY
TRBV13,ASSLRAGGHYEQY
TRBV9,ASSVFGGSNTEAF
TRBV4-1,ASSQEPLEAWKKGAYEQY
TRBV15,ATSRDLRDAYEQY
TRBV28,ASSFRLVGTEAF
TRBV5-4,ASSGAGGKETQY
TRBV7-2,ASSHHSPGTGSGYT
TRBV28,ASSRDNRSQPQH
TRBV18,ASSLGLAGGYEQY
TRBV6-5,ASSYMGQGNGYT
TRBV4-1,ASSQDPPGVAYNEQF
TRBV5-1,ASSLALTGGNKGELF
TRBV4-3,ASSPTEHYGYT
TRBV9,ASSGIQGEINSPLH
TRBV21-1,ASSKVWGANTGELF
TRBV27,ASSLMTGSSHEQY
TRBV9,ASSVAASSGSTDEQY
TRBV15,ATSRDRVDEQF
TRBV6-1,ASSELAGASYEQY
TRBV5-6,ASRLRGRDQPQH
TRBV2,ASIPGQGYEQY
TRBV6-5,ASSSSPTGPYEKLF
TRBV27,ASSLSGVRVEQY
TRBV18,ASSPPNPGQGGEQY
TRBV29-1,SVATDFHEQY
TRBV6-1,ASSEPGLVTDTQY
TRBV28,ATAEGSQPQH
TRBV4-3,ASSQEGARSYEQY
TRBV19,ASRLQGGGSSGANVLT
TRBV28,ASSSLTPGNAKPPLH
TRBV5-1,ASSPGGKRARDTQY
TRBV12-3/TRBV12-4,ASRTSGTNEQY
TRBV4-3,ASSRHAGVINSPLH
TRBV4-1,ASSQAGTENSPLH
TRBV28,ASSFRPSSEQF
TRBV27,ASGTGGAGANVLT
TRBV7-2,ASSTGTGGSYEQY
TRBV5-1,ASSLVAGANVLT
TRBV29-1,SVARDTKDNEQF
TRBV6-2/TRBV6-3,ASSNWETQY
TRBV24-1,ATSAVQGAAF
TRBV6-1,ASSEGAPPYEQY
TRBV9,ASSPRLAGRQETQY
TRBV19,ASRWGDQGEAF